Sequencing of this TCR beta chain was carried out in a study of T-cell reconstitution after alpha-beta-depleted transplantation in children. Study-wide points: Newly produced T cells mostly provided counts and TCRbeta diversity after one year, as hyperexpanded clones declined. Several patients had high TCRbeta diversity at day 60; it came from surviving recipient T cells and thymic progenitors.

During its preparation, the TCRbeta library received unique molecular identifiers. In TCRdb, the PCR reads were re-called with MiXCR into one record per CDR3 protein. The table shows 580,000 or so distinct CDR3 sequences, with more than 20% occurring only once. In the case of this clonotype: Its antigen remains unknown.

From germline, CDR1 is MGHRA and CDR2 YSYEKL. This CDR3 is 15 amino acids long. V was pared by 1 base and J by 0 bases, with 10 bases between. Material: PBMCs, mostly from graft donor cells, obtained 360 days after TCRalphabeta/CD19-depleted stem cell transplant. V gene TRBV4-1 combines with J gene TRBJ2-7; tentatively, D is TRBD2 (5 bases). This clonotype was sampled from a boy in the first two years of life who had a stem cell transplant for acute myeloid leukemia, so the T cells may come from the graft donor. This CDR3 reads CASSQGPGSSYEQYV. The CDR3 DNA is TGCGCCAGCAGCCAAGGGCCGGGAAGCTCCTACGAGCAGTACGTC.